Presented here are 10 T cell receptor beta chains from one specimen sequenced in a study of OX40 agonist ivuxolimab in advanced cancers. Clones were read by immunoSEQ multiplex PCR, and TCRdb kept only the in-frame ones, dropping some. Counted here are about 99,000 clones, around 95% occurring once; the ten biggest clones make up about 2%. The material sequenced was CD4+ or CD8+ T cells sorted from blood, taken in a trial of the OX40 agonist ivuxolimab. These receptors were obtained from an adult with an advanced solid tumor such as melanoma, head and neck, liver or kidney cancer.

This rearrangement joins TRBV28 to TRBJ2-1, with 9 bases fitting TRBD1. Germline-derived CDR1 and CDR2 are MDHEN and SYDVKM. The CDR3 runs 13 residues. V was pared by 6 bases and J by 8 bases, with 5 bases of the junction left unmatched. The CDR3 DNA is TGTGCCAGCAGCTACAGGGGGCGGGATGAGCAGTTCTTC. Protein product: CASSYRGRDEQFF.

The chain joins TRBV12-5 to TRBJ2-2; D gene uncertain. Looked up from germline, CDR1 is LGHNT and CDR2 is FRNRAP. The CDR3 runs to 12 residues. The CDR3 here is CATAGQSGELFF. In nucleotides, the CDR3 is TGTGCCACGGCCGGGCAGTCCGGGGAGCTGTTTTTT. Combining the CDR3 with reference TRBV12-5 and TRBJ2-2 gives the whole variable domain DARVTQTPRHKVTEMGQEVTMRCQPILGHNTVFWYRQTMMQGLELLAYFRNRAPLDDSGMPKDRFSAEMPDATLATLKIQPSEPRDSAVYFCATAGQSGELFFGEGSRLTVL.

The J gene is TRBJ1-5, the V gene TRBV28, with 7 bases fitting TRBD1. CDR1 and CDR2 (germline): MDHEN, SYDVKM. This CDR3 is 17 amino acids long. Trimming removed 6 bases from V and 6 bases from J; junction bases left unmatched: 17. The DNA of the CDR3 is TGTGCCAGCAGCCTCTACCACCGGGACAGATATGCTCAGCCCCAGCATTTT. It is translated as CASSLYHRDRYAQPQHF. Full variable domain (missing parts from reference TRBV28 and TRBJ1-5): DVKVTQSSRYLVKRTGEKVFLECVQDMDHENMFWYRQDPGLGLRLIYFSYDVKMKEKGDIPEGYSVSREKKERFSLILESASTNQTSMYLCASSLYHRDRYAQPQHFGDGTRLSIL.

The chain joins TRBV7-3 to TRBJ2-1, with D maybe TRBD1 (6 bases). The V gene's germline CDR1 is SGHTA and CDR2 FQGTGA. The length of the CDR3 is 16 residues. V was trimmed by 1 base and J by 6 bases, leaving 16 bases between them. The CDR3 protein is CASSLISGGQINEQFF. The CDR3 DNA sequence: TGTGCCAGCAGCTTAATCTCAGGAGGACAGATCAATGAGCAGTTCTTC. The whole variable domain, filled in from reference TRBV7-3 and TRBJ2-1, reads GAGVSQTPSNKVTEKGKYVELRCDPISGHTALYWYRQSLGQGPEFLIYFQGTGAADDSGLPNDRFFAVRPEGSVSTLKIQRTERGDSAVYLCASSLISGGQINEQFFGPGTRLTVL.

This clone came up once. The chain joins TRBV6-1 to TRBJ2-3; maybe TRBD1 (5 bases). The CDR3 loop spans 11 amino acids. V was clipped by 10 bases and J by 4 bases, with 9 bases between them. Per the germline V gene, CDR1 is MNHNS and CDR2 is SASEGT. The CDR3: CATSRADTQYF. CDR3 DNA sequence: TGTGCCACCTCCAGGGCAGATACGCAGTATTTT.

The V and J genes are TRBV19 and TRBJ2-7, with D possibly being TRBD1 (5 bases). The CDR3 loop spans 16 amino acids. The germline V and J ends were trimmed by 0 bases and 3 bases, with 15 bases remaining between them. CDR1 is LNHDA, CDR2 SQIVND, per germline (reference sequence). The CDR3 DNA follows: TGTGCCAGTAGTATAGATTCCCACCAGGGTGTCTACGAGCAGTACTTC. This codes for CASSIDSHQGVYEQYF.

The genes are TRBV5-4 and TRBJ2-7; TRBD2 might be the D (5 bases). Germline CDR1 is SGHNT and CDR2 is YYREEE (reference sequence). The CDR3 extends over 12 amino acids. Trimming took 3 bases from V and 10 from J, leaving 14 bases between them. The CDR3 DNA follows: TGTGCCAGCAGCTCTGGTGGGCCGGGACAGTACTTC. It yields the protein CASSSGGPGQYF.

This chain uses TRBV10-3 with TRBJ2-3, with D perhaps TRBD1 (5 bases). This CDR3 contains 14 residues. The ends were cut back, 4 bases at V and 4 bases at J, with 12 bases in the middle. In germline, CDR1 is ENHRY, CDR2 SYGVKD. CDR3 region: CAISGAGFADTQYF. As DNA, the CDR3 is TGTGCCATCAGTGGAGCAGGGTTCGCAGATACGCAGTATTTT.

J is TRBJ2-7 and V is TRBV5-6; D is undetermined. There are 14 residues in the CDR3. The V gene lost 4 bases and the J gene lost 0 bases, with 11 bases spanning the gap. Germline V gives CDR1 SGHDT, CDR2 YYEEEE. CDR3 sequence: CASSIRGISYEQYF. In DNA, the CDR3 is TGTGCCAGCAGCATAAGAGGAATCTCCTACGAGCAGTACTTC.

The V gene is TRBV9, the J gene TRBJ2-3; TRBD1 matches at 8 bases. The CDR3 loop spans 17 amino acids. The J segment lost 2 bases and the V segment lost 3 bases, leaving 11 bases of the junction unmatched. The germline V gene encodes CDR1 SGDLS and CDR2 YYNGEE. The CDR3 DNA sequence: TGTGCCAGCAGCGACGAAGAACCGGGACAGGACACAGATACGCAGTATTTT. This gives the protein CASSDEEPGQDTDTQYF. Full variable domain (outside the CDR3, taken from reference TRBV9 and TRBJ2-3): DSGVTQTPKHLITATGQRVTLRCSPRSGDLSVYWYQQSLDQGLQFLIQYYNGEERAKGNILERFSAQQFPDLHSELNLSSLELGDSALYFCASSDEEPGQDTDTQYFGPGTRLTVL.